The 29 T cell receptor beta chains given below trace back to one sample, sequenced in a study of fetal regulatory T cell absence and autoimmunity. Using immunoSEQ multiplex PCR, the repertoire was profiled, and TCRdb retains in-frame clones only, with some absent. The sample includes about 46,000 clones, 70% to 85% seen only once; the top ten take about 0.41%. The source material was cord blood. All receptors come from a newborn boy with IPEX syndrome.

The chain is built from TRBV18 and TRBJ2-3; no definite D call. The ends were cut back, 1 base at V and 6 bases at J, with 8 bases in the middle. The CDR3 has 13 amino acids. CDR1 KGHSH and CDR2 LQKENI come from the germline V gene. The DNA of the CDR3 is TGTGCCAGCTCACCACGCTCAAGGGATACGCAGTATTTT. It translates to CASSPRSRDTQYF.

CDR3 sequence: CASSGPSGLAAESYNEQFF. DNA for the CDR3: TGTGCCAGCAGCGGACCATCGGGACTAGCGGCGGAATCCTACAATGAGCAGTTCTTC. The chain links TRBV13 to TRBJ2-1; 11 bases line up with TRBD2. Germline values: CDR1 PRHDT, CDR2 FYEKMQ (reference sequence). With 5 bases clipped from V and 1 base from J, the junction kept 13 bases outside the gene matches. There are 19 residues in the CDR3.

This chain uses TRBV12-5 with TRBJ2-7; 12 positions agree with TRBD2. Germline values: CDR1 LGHNT, CDR2 FRNRAP. The CDR3 totals 15 residues. V lost 3 bases and J lost 3; bases outside the gene matches: 3. This CDR3 is CASGFTSGRIYEQYF. For the CDR3, the DNA is TGTGCTAGTGGTTTCACTAGCGGGAGGATCTACGAGCAGTACTTC. Combining the CDR3 with reference TRBV12-5 and TRBJ2-7 gives the whole variable domain DARVTQTPRHKVTEMGQEVTMRCQPILGHNTVFWYRQTMMQGLELLAYFRNRAPLDDSGMPKDRFSAEMPDATLATLKIQPSEPRDSAVYFCASGFTSGRIYEQYFGPGTRLTVT.

The chain links TRBV6-6 to TRBJ1-5, with D hard to call. The CDR3 extends over 15 amino acids. CDR1 and CDR2 (germline): MNHNY, SVGAGI (reference sequence). Trimming pared 0 bases from V and 0 bases from J, leaving 6 bases between. CDR3: CASSYSTHSNQPQHF. The CDR3 nucleotides read TGTGCCAGCAGTTACTCGACACATAGCAATCAGCCCCAGCATTTT.

The chain employs TRBV5-1 and TRBJ1-4; D not certain. The CDR3 is 13 residues long. Germline V gene data show CDR1 as SGHRS and CDR2 as YFSETQ. Trimming took 4 bases from V and 8 from J, leaving 12 bases between them. The CDR3 region is CASSLEGGEKLFF. Here the CDR3 DNA reads TGCGCCAGCAGCCTGGAGGGCGGAGAAAAACTGTTTTTT.

J is TRBJ1-2 and V is TRBV4-1; D unclear. Trimming removed 0 bases at V and 4 bases at J, with 9 bases between. Germline-derived CDR1 and CDR2 are MGHRA and YSYEKL. The CDR3 length is 14 residues. The CDR3 sequence: CASSQDFRSYGYTF. CDR3 DNA sequence: TGCGCCAGCAGCCAAGATTTCAGGAGCTATGGCTACACCTTC.

This clone occurred once. This chain joins TRBV25-1 and TRBJ1-4; D ambiguous. The CDR3 length is 18 residues. Germline CDR1 is MGHDK and CDR2 is SYGVNS. Trimming took off 1 base at V and 0 bases at J, with 15 bases between the two ends. The CDR3 DNA sequence: TGTGCCAGCAGTGAATGGAGCGGCACCGCCTCAACTAATGAAAAACTGTTTTTT. It is translated as CASSEWSGTASTNEKLFF.

The rearrangement uses TRBV10-3 and TRBJ1-3, with 7 bases identical to TRBD1. Germline V lookup: CDR1 ENHRY, CDR2 SYGVKD. The CDR3 length is 12 residues. The V and J ends lost 3 bases and 9 bases, in that order; junction bases with no gene match: 2. The CDR3 region has the DNA TGTGCCATCAGTGAAGGGGGCGGCACCATATATTTT. This translates into CAISEGGGTIYF.

The rearrangement joins TRBV27 to TRBJ2-1; 9 bases are a match to TRBD2. With 8 bases clipped from V and 6 bases from J, the junction kept 8 bases outside the gene matches. The CDR3 length is 14 residues. The germline CDR1 and CDR2 sequences are MNHEY and SMNVEV (reference sequence). CDR3 nucleotides: TGTGCCAGCGCAGGGGCGGGAGGGGTCAATGAGCAGTTCTTC. Translated, it gives CASAGAGGVNEQFF.

The rearrangement uses TRBV10-2 and TRBJ2-2; D uncertain. V lost 3 bases to trimming and J lost 1 base, with 3 bases between them. The CDR3 contains 13 residues. Per the germline V gene, CDR1 is WSHSY and CDR2 is SAAADI. The CDR3 region is CASSDQNTGELFF. As DNA, the CDR3 is TGCGCCAGCAGTGACCAGAACACCGGGGAGCTGTTTTTT.

J is TRBJ2-7 and V is TRBV6-5; D perhaps matches TRBD2 (5 bases). The V end lost 7 bases, the J end lost 3 bases, and 19 bases lay between the germline ends. This CDR3 has 15 amino acids. Germline V gives CDR1 MNHEY, CDR2 SVGAGI. The CDR3 DNA reads as TGTGCCAGCACCCGGGGATGGGGTGGGCACTACGAGCAGTACTTC. Amino acids: CASTRGWGGHYEQYF.

This clone was seen more than once but under ten times. V is TRBV15 and J is TRBJ2-3, with TRBD2 identical over 9 bases. The CDR3 loop spans 15 amino acids. Per the germline V gene, CDR1 is LNHNV and CDR2 is YYDKDF (reference sequence). Trimming removed 5 bases from V and 6 bases from J; junction bases left unmatched: 9. The DNA of the CDR3 is TGTGCCACCAGCGGGGGTAGCGGGAGAGGGGATACGCAGTATTTT. It translates to CATSGGSGRGDTQYF.

The V gene is TRBV7-8, the J gene TRBJ2-3; D is unresolved. CDR1 is SGHVS and CDR2 is FQNEAQ in the germline V gene. The CDR3 runs 15 residues. V was clipped by 3 bases and J by 0 bases, with 10 bases between them. The CDR3 DNA sequence: TGTGCCAGCAGCTTCCAGCCCCCAAGCACAGATACGCAGTATTTT. Amino acid sequence: CASSFQPPSTDTQYF.

The chain combines TRBV10-2 with TRBJ2-7, with 11 nucleotides matching TRBD2. Per germline, CDR1 WSHSY and CDR2 SAAADI. Trimming took 6 bases from V and 0 from J; bases not matched to a gene: 4. CDR3 length: 15 residues. This chain's CDR3 is CASRLAGDSSYEQYF. CDR3 nucleotide sequence: TGCGCCAGCAGACTAGCGGGGGACAGCTCCTACGAGCAGTACTTC.

The chain couples TRBV5-1 to TRBJ1-1, with D perhaps TRBD1 (6 bases). The CDR3 contains 14 residues. V was clipped by 2 bases and J by 0 bases, with 8 bases between them. Germline V gene lookup returns CDR1 SGHRS and CDR2 YFSETQ. CDR3 sequence reads: CASSLTGMNTEAFF. In nucleotides, the CDR3 is TGCGCCAGCAGCTTAACAGGGATGAACACTGAAGCTTTCTTT.

The rearrangement uses TRBV2 and TRBJ1-5; tentative D call: TRBD1 (6 bases). Trimming took off 2 bases at V and 2 bases at J, with 10 bases between the two ends. The CDR3 extends over 15 amino acids. The V gene's germline CDR1 is SNHLY and CDR2 FYNNEI. CDR3: CASSERHRGNQPQHF. The CDR3 DNA reads TGTGCCAGCAGTGAACGACACAGGGGCAATCAGCCCCAGCATTTT. Full variable domain (rest looked up from reference TRBV2 and TRBJ1-5): EPEVTQTPSHQVTQMGQEVILRCVPISNHLYFYWYRQILGQKVEFLVSFYNNEISEKSEIFDDQFSVERPDGSNFTLKIRSTKLEDSAMYFCASSERHRGNQPQHFGDGTRLSIL.

The chain is built from TRBV7-6 and TRBJ2-2; 14 bases match TRBD2. There are 16 residues in the CDR3. Germline CDR1 reads SGHVS; CDR2 reads FNYEAQ. The V segment lost 5 bases and the J segment 7 bases; nucleotides outside the gene matches: 6. The CDR3 region is CASSGGLAGAVGELFF. The CDR3 DNA reads TGTGCCAGCAGCGGGGGACTAGCGGGAGCCGTCGGGGAGCTGTTTTTT.

The gene calls are TRBV6-6 and TRBJ2-1, with 8 bases identical to TRBD1. CDR3 size: 15 residues. The J segment lost 9 bases and the V segment lost 2 bases, leaving 9 bases of the junction unmatched. The germline V gene has CDR1 MNHNY and CDR2 SVGAGI (reference sequence). The CDR3 bases are TGTGCCAGCAGTTACCCTGGACAGGGTGGAGGTGAGCAGTTCTTC. Its translation: CASSYPGQGGGEQFF.

The chain couples TRBV7-9 to TRBJ1-4; no reliable D call. The ends were cut back, 6 bases at V and 0 bases at J, with 11 bases in the middle. The CDR3 loop spans 15 amino acids. CDR1 SEHNR and CDR2 FQNEAQ come from the germline V gene (reference sequence). The DNA of the CDR3 is TGTGCCAGCAGTAGGGCGGATGCAACTAATGAAAAACTGTTTTTT. It translates to CASSRADATNEKLFF.

This clone appeared a single time. The chain combines TRBV19 with TRBJ1-2, with 7 bases aligning to TRBD1. Germline loops: CDR1 LNHDA, CDR2 SQIVND (reference sequence). The V and J ends lost 7 bases and 8 bases, in that order; junction bases with no gene match: 7. The CDR3 sequence is 12 residues long. The CDR3 nucleotides read TGTGCCAGTACCTCGGACAGGTTGGGCTACACCTTC. It encodes CASTSDRLGYTF.

This clone was detected a few times. The CDR3 here is CASSLGRPDQPQHF. In DNA, the CDR3 is TGTGCCAGCAGTTTAGGCAGGCCGGATCAGCCCCAGCATTTT. The rearrangement links TRBV27 to TRBJ1-5; D gene ambiguous. The V end was cut by 2 bases, the J end by 5 bases, with 10 bases between. In germline, CDR1 is MNHEY, CDR2 SMNVEV (reference sequence). This CDR3 is built from 14 residues.

This clone was detected a few times. The gene calls are TRBV19 and TRBJ1-5; unclear D gene. The V gene's germline CDR1 is LNHDA and CDR2 SQIVND (reference sequence). CDR3 length equals 14 residues. V lost 5 bases, J lost 10 bases, and 18 bases lay in between. The DNA of the CDR3 is TGTGCCAGTAGTCCTTTCGGCATTCCTGGTCCCCAGCATTTT. The encoded protein is CASSPFGIPGPQHF.

This rearrangement joins TRBV4-1 to TRBJ1-5, with 9 bases aligning to TRBD1. This CDR3 comprises 15 residues. The V segment lost 2 bases and the J segment 2 bases; nucleotides outside the gene matches: 1. Germline values: CDR1 MGHRA, CDR2 YSYEKL. CDR3 region: CASSQWTGGNQPQHF. The CDR3 nucleotides read TGCGCCAGCAGCCAATGGACAGGGGGCAATCAGCCCCAGCATTTT.

This chain connects TRBV30 to TRBJ1-1; the D gene is possibly TRBD1 (5 bases). CDR1 GTSNPN and CDR2 SVGIG come from the germline V gene (reference sequence). Between the trimmed V and J ends, which lost 0 bases and 5 bases, there was a span of 13 bases. This CDR3 comprises 14 residues. CDR3 sequence (DNA): TGTGCCTGGAGTGTACGGGGGGATGGGACTGAAGCTTTCTTT. Residues: CAWSVRGDGTEAFF.

V usage is TRBV4-2 and J usage is TRBJ1-1; possible D gene TRBD1, 5 bases. The CDR3 runs to 14 residues. The V and J ends lost 2 bases and 0 bases respectively, with 7 bases between them. Germline values: CDR1 LGHNA, CDR2 YNFKEQ. The CDR3 DNA reads as TGTGCCAGCAGCCAAAGGGGAATGAACACTGAAGCTTTCTTT. Amino acid sequence: CASSQRGMNTEAFF.

This chain joins TRBV6-5 and TRBJ2-2, with TRBD2 identical over 7 bases. Germline V CDR1 and CDR2: MNHEY, SVGAGI. Trimming cost V 0 bases and J 3 bases; bases outside gene matches: 1. This CDR3 region has 15 residues. DNA of the CDR3: TGTGCCAGCAGTTACTCTCGGGAGGACACCGGGGAGCTGTTTTTT. Its translation: CASSYSREDTGELFF.

The rearrangement joins TRBV13 to TRBJ2-3; D gene unclear. This CDR3 has 12 residues. Trimming took off 2 bases at V and 3 bases at J, with 3 bases between the two ends. Per germline, CDR1 PRHDT and CDR2 FYEKMQ (reference sequence). In DNA, the CDR3 is TGTGCCAGCAGCTTAACTACAGATACGCAGTATTTT. This sequence encodes CASSLTTDTQYF.

The chain has TRBV6-1 and TRBJ2-7; tentatively, D is TRBD2 (5 bases). Trimming removed 5 bases at V and 6 bases at J, with 14 bases between. Germline V lookup: CDR1 MNHNS, CDR2 SASEGT. This CDR3 has 13 amino acids. As DNA, the CDR3 is TGTGCCAGCAGTCCGTGGACTGGCGGCGAGCAGTACTTC. Amino acids: CASSPWTGGEQYF.

The chain carries TRBV5-6 and TRBJ2-7, with 7 nucleotides matching TRBD1. CDR1 is SGHDT, CDR2 YYEEEE, per germline. The CDR3 is made up of 14 amino acids. V lost 0 bases to trimming and J lost 0 bases; unmatched junction nucleotides: 0. This CDR3 reads CASSLGDSSYEQYF. CDR3 coding DNA: TGTGCCAGCAGCTTGGGGGACAGCTCCTACGAGCAGTACTTC. Based on the CDR3 plus reference TRBV5-6 and TRBJ2-7, the full variable domain is DAGVTQSPTHLIKTRGQQVTLRCSPKSGHDTVSWYQQALGQGPQFIFQYYEEEERQRGNFPDRFSGHQFPNYSSELNVNALLLGDSALYLCASSLGDSSYEQYFGPGTRLTVT.